One and the same sample provided the 7 T cell receptor beta chains below, sequenced in a study of blood T cell repertoires in COVID-19. Measured with immunoSEQ multiplex PCR; TCRdb has only the in-frame clones, and not every one. In the table there are about 440,000 clones, 70% to 90% of which are singletons. Sample: PBMCs or T cells enriched from blood (not recorded which). The receptors shown here come from a woman aged 18-29 years with acute COVID-19.

The rearrangement uses TRBV9 and TRBJ2-1; weak D call: TRBD1 (6 bases). The CDR3 is made up of 15 amino acids. Trimming removed 3 bases from V and 0 bases from J, with 10 bases in between. CDR1 is SGDLS and CDR2 is YYNGEE in the germline V gene. The chain's CDR3 is CASSEDSSSYNEQFF. Here the CDR3 DNA reads TGTGCCAGCAGCGAGGACAGTAGCTCCTACAATGAGCAGTTCTTC. Complete variable domain (other parts from reference TRBV9 and TRBJ2-1): DSGVTQTPKHLITATGQRVTLRCSPRSGDLSVYWYQQSLDQGLQFLIQYYNGEERAKGNILERFSAQQFPDLHSELNLSSLELGDSALYFCASSEDSSSYNEQFFGPGTRLTVL.

The genes are TRBV7-9 and TRBJ1-1, with D perhaps matching TRBD1 (5 bases). Trimming cost V 5 bases and J 0 bases, with 16 bases left between them. This CDR3 has 16 amino acids. CDR1 is SEHNR and CDR2 is FQNEAQ in the germline V gene (reference sequence). The CDR3 DNA is TGTGCCAGCAGCCGACAGTTAATCCACATGAACACTGAAGCTTTCTTT. Its protein is CASSRQLIHMNTEAFF.

The rearrangement joins TRBV19 to TRBJ1-2; 8 bases are shared with TRBD1. The germline V gene encodes CDR1 LNHDA and CDR2 SQIVND (reference sequence). The CDR3 is 13 residues long. The junction had 3 bases not matched to a gene; V was cut back by 5 bases and J by 4 bases. For the CDR3, the DNA is TGTGCCAGTAGTGCCGACAGGGGCTATGGCTACACCTTC. Translating it yields CASSADRGYGYTF. The whole variable domain, filled in from reference TRBV19 and TRBJ1-2, reads DGGITQSPKYLFRKEGQNVTLSCEQNLNHDAMYWYRQDPGQGLRLIYYSQIVNDFQKGDIAEGYSVSREKKESFPLTVTSAQKNPTAFYLCASSADRGYGYTFGSGTRLTVV.

The chain has TRBV28 and TRBJ1-2; 9 positions match TRBD1. Trimming cost V 7 bases and J 3 bases; bases outside gene matches: 6. Germline lookup yields CDR1 MDHEN and CDR2 SYDVKM. The CDR3 is made up of 14 amino acids. In DNA, the CDR3 is TGTGCCAGCATAAGAACAGGGGGCGACTATGGCTACACCTTC. Translating gives CASIRTGGDYGYTF.

The chain couples TRBV28 to TRBJ1-2, with D perhaps TRBD1 (6 bases). This CDR3 spans 13 amino acids. The germline gives CDR1 MDHEN, CDR2 SYDVKM. Between the trimmed V and J ends, which lost 5 bases and 8 bases, there was a span of 15 bases. This CDR3 is CASSTGYVSGYTF. The CDR3 nucleotides read TGTGCCAGCAGTACAGGGTATGTTAGCGGCTACACCTTC.

The CDR3 spells CASYSGGSYNEQFF. The DNA of the CDR3 is TGTGCCAGTTATAGCGGAGGCTCCTACAATGAGCAGTTCTTC. The chain is built from TRBV19 and TRBJ2-1; D is possibly TRBD2 (6 bases). The CDR3 length is 14 residues. V shed 8 bases and J shed 0 bases, with 11 bases lying between them. Germline CDR1 LNHDA, CDR2 SQIVND (reference sequence).

The chain uses TRBV9 and TRBJ2-3; 8 bases agree with TRBD2. The junction had 5 bases not matched to a gene; V was cut back by 0 bases and J by 2 bases. Germline CDR1 SGDLS, CDR2 YYNGEE. The CDR3 covers 16 residues. The CDR3 sequence: CASSVGSGSDTDTQYF. For the CDR3, the DNA is TGTGCCAGCAGCGTAGGGAGCGGGAGTGACACAGATACGCAGTATTTT.